This TCR beta chain was identified during a study of siplizumab effects on memory and regulatory T cells. The data were produced by immunoSEQ multiplex PCR, yet TCRdb's version contains in-frame clones alone and is incomplete. The sample contains some 90,000 clones, approximately 90% of which appear only once. V was shortened by 5 bases and J by 1 base, with 19 bases between the two germline ends. The CDR3 loop spans 17 amino acids. The V gene's germline CDR1 is SGHDT and CDR2 YYEEEE. The chain carries TRBV5-6 and TRBJ2-1, with a tentative D call TRBD2 (5 bases). This TCR came from a human donor in good health. Sequencing input: CD4+ T cells sorted from blood. The CDR3 protein is CASSSFRDTGSYNEQFF. CDR3 sequence (DNA): TGTGCCAGCAGTTCATTTCGGGATACGGGATCCTACAATGAGCAGTTCTTC.